These T cell receptor beta chains were read from a single sample in a study of cytomegalovirus exposure and HLA in healthy donors. The assay was immunoSEQ multiplex PCR, and TCRdb's table has in-frame clones only and misses some. The sample lists 130,000 or so clones; more than 70% were seen once. What was sequenced was PBMCs. These receptors came from a woman between 50 and 59 years old in good health and CMV-seropositive. Both conserved end residues are part of each CDR3. Fields, in order: V gene, clone size, D gene, J gene, CDR3 DNA, CDR3 protein. D genes are given only for firm matches. Expanded clones are given a class, and other clones once, few, many or no size at all.

TRBV7-2	once	.	TRBJ1-3	TGTGCCAGCAGCCCCTCCAGGGGAAACACCATATATTTT	CASSPSRGNTIYF
TRBV7-8	.	.	TRBJ2-7	TGTGCCAGCAGCTCCTGGGCGGGGCTTCTCTACGAGCAGTACTTC	CASSSWAGLLYEQYF
TRBV11-3	.	TRBD2	TRBJ2-5	TGTGCCAGCCGCAGCGGGGGGGCTTGGGAGACCCAGTACTTC	CASRSGGAWETQYF
TRBV7-8	.	TRBD1	TRBJ2-1	TGTGCCAGCAGCTTACTGAAGGGACAGGGGGTGTACAATGAGCAGTTCTTC	CASSLLKGQGVYNEQFF
TRBV5-4	.	.	TRBJ2-1	TGTGCCAGCAGCCTCAGCGGGTACTCCTACAATGAGCAGTTCTTC	CASSLSGYSYNEQFF
TRBV25-1	few	.	TRBJ1-4	TGTGCCAGCAGTGCGCCGGGACTGGGAACTGAAAAACTGTTTTTT	CASSAPGLGTEKLFF
TRBV19	.	.	TRBJ1-5	TGTGCCAGTGGGGAACAGGTTCAGTATAGCAATCAGCCCCAGCATTTT	CASGEQVQYSNQPQHF
TRBV6-5	few	.	TRBJ1-5	TGTGCCAGCAGTTCGCGGGCCTTACATCCGGGCCAGCCCCAGCATTTT	CASSSRALHPGQPQHF
TRBV27	.	.	TRBJ2-7	TGTGCCAGCAGACCGTCAGCGAAAGCCTACGAGCAGTACTTC	CASRPSAKAYEQYF
TRBV10-3	.	TRBD2	TRBJ2-7	TGTGCCATCTCTCCCTCGGCGGGGGTCCGCTACGAGCAGTACTTC	CAISPSAGVRYEQYF
TRBV19	.	.	TRBJ1-3	TGTGCCAGTAGCGACAGCTTCTCTGGAAACACCATATATTTT	CASSDSFSGNTIYF
TRBV6-5	once	TRBD1	TRBJ1-1	TGTGCCAGCAGTTATGCAGGGGGCACTGAAGCTTTCTTT	CASSYAGGTEAFF
TRBV30	.	TRBD2	TRBJ2-7	TGTGCCTGGAGTGACCAAATCGCCGGGACTAGCAAAACCTACGAGCAGTACTTC	CAWSDQIAGTSKTYEQYF
TRBV6-5	.	.	TRBJ2-7	TGTGCCAGCAGTTACCAGCGGTTAAGCTCCTACGAGCAGTACTTC	CASSYQRLSSYEQYF
TRBV7-9	.	.	TRBJ1-1	TGTGCCAGCAGCTTAAGGCGGGGGGGTGACACTGAAGCTTTCTTT	CASSLRRGGDTEAFF